Sequencing of this T cell receptor beta chain was carried out in a study of control samples from healthy donors and cancer patients. V lost 1 base and J lost 0; bases outside the gene matches: 3. This CDR3 comprises 17 residues. The germline CDR1 and CDR2 sequences are LNHDA and SQIVND (reference sequence). The protocol was immunoSEQ multiplex PCR, while the TCRdb copy is restricted to in-frame clones and leaves out a portion. The repertoire includes approximately 94,000 clones, about 81% of them detected once, and more than 30% sits in the top ten. What was sequenced was PBMCs. The receptor was derived from a man in his 70s with lung cancer. The chain recombines TRBV19 with TRBJ2-2; TRBD2 agrees at 9 bases. The CDR3 sequence is CASSIAGGGANTGELFF. The CDR3 bases are TGTGCCAGTAGTATAGCTGGCGGGGGGGCGAACACCGGGGAGCTGTTTTTT.